Following are 9 T cell receptor beta chains from one sample sequenced in a study of cytomegalovirus exposure and HLA in healthy donors. Only in-frame clones appear in the TCRdb table, and some are missing; sequencing was by immunoSEQ multiplex PCR. The sample has 130,000 or so clones, 80% to 90% seen once; the top ten hold over 5%. Sequences were obtained from PBMCs. The receptors shown here come from a woman in her thirties in good health and CMV-seropositive.

The chain joins TRBV10-2 to TRBJ1-3, with D hard to call. CDR1 is WSHSY, CDR2 SAAADI, per germline. With 6 bases removed from V and 3 bases from J, the gap between germline ends came to 21 bases. The CDR3 has 17 residues. The CDR3 region is CASSGGGLTFRGNTIYF. The CDR3 region has the DNA TGCGCCAGCAGCGGTGGCGGTCTTACGTTTCGTGGAAACACCATATATTTT.

The table lists this clone with a count of one. The chain is built from TRBV4-2 and TRBJ2-4; TRBD1 matches 11 bases. The CDR3 is 13 residues long. V lost 5 bases to trimming and J lost 6 bases; unmatched junction nucleotides: 0. Germline V gene sequence: CDR1 LGHNA, CDR2 YNFKEQ. The CDR3 protein is CASSGTGGNIQYF. CDR3 nucleotide sequence: TGTGCCAGCAGCGGGACAGGGGGAAACATTCAGTACTTC.

The gene calls are TRBV9 and TRBJ2-7; tentative D call: TRBD1 (5 bases). The CDR3 is 14 amino acids. Between the trimmed V and J ends, which lost 0 bases and 2 bases, there was a span of 9 bases. The germline CDR1 and CDR2 sequences are SGDLS and YYNGEE. The CDR3 nucleotides are TGTGCCAGCAGCGTAGACTCAGGGACCTACGAGCAGTACTTC. Translated, it gives CASSVDSGTYEQYF.

V usage is TRBV5-4 and J usage is TRBJ1-5; 8 nucleotides match TRBD1. The CDR3 length is 15 residues. CDR1 and CDR2 (germline): SGHNT, YYREEE (reference sequence). V was pared by 5 bases and J by 4 bases, with 8 bases of the junction left unmatched. CDR3 in amino acids: CASSPDRGRNQPQHF. CDR3 in DNA: TGTGCCAGCAGTCCTGACAGGGGAAGGAATCAGCCCCAGCATTTT.

The chain joins TRBV5-1 to TRBJ2-3; 11 bases map to TRBD2. Germline CDR1 and CDR2: SGHRS and YFSETQ. V shed 1 base and J 6 bases; nucleotides not matched to a gene: 4. The CDR3 is made up of 15 amino acids. The CDR3 DNA is TGCGCCAGCAGCTTGCCTAGCGGGAGGATTGATACGCAGTATTTT. Protein product: CASSLPSGRIDTQYF.

The chain uses TRBV5-6 and TRBJ2-1; 7 positions agree with TRBD2. Germline values: CDR1 SGHDT, CDR2 YYEEEE. The CDR3 consists of 17 residues. V dropped 4 bases and J dropped 0; count of bases not matched to a gene: 10. CDR3 in amino acids: CASSGRTWGGSYNEQFF. CDR3 nucleotides: TGTGCCAGCAGCGGAAGGACTTGGGGGGGCTCCTACAATGAGCAGTTCTTC.

This chain uses TRBV7-6 with TRBJ2-7, with D perhaps TRBD2 (6 bases). Germline V lookup: CDR1 SGHVS, CDR2 FNYEAQ. This CDR3 has 15 amino acids. V was cut by 5 bases and J by 6 bases, with 20 bases left in between. The CDR3 reads CASSPRRDGPSEQYF. CDR3 bases: TGTGCCAGCAGCCCCCGGAGGGATGGGCCGTCCGAGCAGTACTTC.

V usage is TRBV5-1 and J usage is TRBJ2-5; TRBD2 aligns across 16 bases. Germline-derived CDR1 and CDR2 are SGHRS and YFSETQ. V shed 5 bases, J shed 5 bases, and the junction held 9 bases outside the gene matches. The CDR3 runs to 17 residues. CDR3 sequence (DNA): TGCGCCAGCAGGGGACTAGCGGGAGGGCCGAGTGGGGAGACCCAGTACTTC. Its translation: CASRGLAGGPSGETQYF. The whole variable domain, remainder taken from reference TRBV5-1 and TRBJ2-5, is KAGVTQTPRYLIKTRGQQVTLSCSPISGHRSVSWYQQTPGQGLQFLFEYFSETQRNKGNFPGRFSGRQFSNSRSEMNVSTLELGDSALYLCASRGLAGGPSGETQYFGPGTRLLVL.

The gene calls are TRBV6-1 and TRBJ1-5; no clear D. V gave up 3 bases and J gave up 7 bases, with 16 bases separating them. The CDR3 length is 15 residues. Germline values: CDR1 MNHNS, CDR2 SASEGT. In DNA, the CDR3 is TGTGCCAGCAGTGACCCACGACCAGGTGGACAGCCCCAGCATTTT. Encoded protein: CASSDPRPGGQPQHF.